This T cell receptor beta chain was observed in a study of control samples from healthy donors and cancer patients. Produced via immunoSEQ multiplex PCR; TCRdb's table is partial and in-frame only. This sample has roughly 130,000 clones, with approximately 95% found just once. There are 14 residues in the CDR3. V was shortened by 7 bases and J by 0 bases, with 11 bases between the two germline ends. Germline CDR1 reads LNHDA; CDR2 reads SQIVND (reference sequence). What was sequenced was blood. The V gene is TRBV19, the J gene TRBJ2-3; D possibly uses TRBD1 or TRBD2 (6 bases each). The sequence derives from a man aged 25-45 years in good health. The DNA of the CDR3 is TGTGCCAGTACTTTAGGGGGGAGCACAGATACGCAGTATTTT. Encoded protein: CASTLGGSTDTQYF.